Below are 26 T cell receptor beta chains sequenced from a single sample in a study of CD8 T cells in ankylosing spondylitis. TCRdb fed the 5' RACE reads into MiXCR, producing one record per CDR3 protein. The data hold 150,000 to 200,000 distinct CDR3 sequences, with about 18% observed a single time. The specimen sequenced was blood, either unsorted or a sorted T cell fraction (not recorded which). Receptors were obtained from a male donor aged 10-30 years with ankylosing spondylitis or in good health (not recorded which).

This clonotype was counted at least ten times. V is TRBV6-6 and J is TRBJ1-5; 8 bases align to TRBD1. With 6 bases clipped from V and 5 bases from J, the junction kept 3 bases outside the gene matches. Germline assignment: CDR1 MNHNY and CDR2 SVGAGI (reference sequence). There are 13 residues in the CDR3. The CDR3 spells CASSRQGYQPQHF. The CDR3 region has the DNA TGTGCCAGCAGCAGACAGGGGTATCAGCCCCAGCATTTT.

This clonotype has at least ten counts. The genes are TRBV15 and TRBJ2-1; D possibly corresponds to TRBD1 (6 bases). The V and J ends lost 5 bases and 2 bases respectively, with 7 bases between them. CDR3 length: 13 amino acids. Germline CDR1 and CDR2: LNHNV and YYDKDF (reference sequence). The CDR3 nucleotides are TGTGCCACCAGCGACAGGCCCTACAATGAGCAGTTCTTC. Encoded protein: CATSDRPYNEQFF.

The table lists this clonotype with many counts. V is TRBV3-1 and J is TRBJ2-6, with D perhaps assigned TRBD1 or TRBD2 (5 bases each). The CDR3 loop spans 18 amino acids. From germline, CDR1 is LGHDT and CDR2 YNNKEL (reference sequence). V was cut by 1 base and J by 0 bases, with 13 bases left in between. The CDR3 DNA follows: TGTGCCAGCAGCCAAGCCCAGGGACGTTACTCTGGGGCCAACGTCCTGACTTTC. It yields the protein CASSQAQGRYSGANVLTF. Using reference TRBV3-1 and TRBJ2-6 for the parts outside the CDR3, the full variable domain is DTAVSQTPKYLVTQMGNDKSIKCEQNLGHDTMYWYKQDSKKFLKIMFSYNNKELIINETVPNRFSPKSPDKAHLNLHINSLELGDSAVYFCASSQAQGRYSGANVLTFGAGSRLTVL.

V gene TRBV12-3 or TRBV12-4 combines with J gene TRBJ1-1; D is unclear. The CDR3 spans 12 residues. Deletions cut 1 base from V and 4 bases from J, with 4 bases between. CDR3 nucleotide sequence: TGTGCCAGCAGTTTAGAGGCCACTGAAGCTTTCTTT. Its translation is CASSLEATEAFF.

This clonotype was seen a few times. This chain links TRBV7-3 with TRBJ2-3; D might be TRBD1 (5 bases). The CDR3 runs to 19 residues. V was trimmed by 8 bases and J by 0 bases, leaving 27 bases between them. The germline V gene encodes CDR1 SGHTA and CDR2 FQGTGA. CDR3 region: CASSGQDKLGRTSTDTQYF. DNA for the CDR3: TGTGCCAGCTCAGGGCAGGACAAACTTGGACGAACTAGCACAGATACGCAGTATTTT.

This clonotype was detected many times. V usage is TRBV10-3 and J usage is TRBJ2-3; D not certain. V was pared by 0 bases and J by 5 bases, with 3 bases between. Germline V CDR1 and CDR2: ENHRY, SYGVKD. The CDR3 runs 12 residues. For the CDR3, the DNA is TGTGCCATCAGTGAGTCTGAAGATACGCAGTATTTT. It yields the protein CAISESEDTQYF.

This clonotype was observed many times. The chain links TRBV10-3 to TRBJ2-7; possible D gene TRBD1, 5 bases. Trimming left V 0 bases short and J 5 bases short, with 11 bases between. CDR1 is ENHRY, CDR2 SYGVKD, per germline. This CDR3 has 14 residues. CDR3 nucleotides: TGTGCCATCAGTGAGTCGGATCCCAGGGACGAGCAGTACTTC. It codes for CAISESDPRDEQYF.

This clonotype appeared many times. The V gene is TRBV5-1, the J gene TRBJ2-1, with a tentative D call TRBD2 (6 bases). CDR3 length: 11 residues. Trimming took off 4 bases at V and 7 bases at J, with 6 bases between the two ends. Germline values: CDR1 SGHRS, CDR2 YFSETQ. This chain's CDR3 is CASSRGNEQFF. The CDR3 DNA reads as TGCGCCAGCAGCCGGGGGAATGAGCAGTTCTTC. Combining the CDR3 with reference TRBV5-1 and TRBJ2-1 gives the whole variable domain KAGVTQTPRYLIKTRGQQVTLSCSPISGHRSVSWYQQTPGQGLQFLFEYFSETQRNKGNFPGRFSGRQFSNSRSEMNVSTLELGDSALYLCASSRGNEQFFGPGTRLTVL.

V is TRBV6-6 and J is TRBJ2-7; 11 bases map to TRBD1. With V trimmed by 7 bases and J by 3 bases, 2 bases remained unmatched. Germline CDR1 and CDR2: MNHNY and SVGAGI (reference sequence). The CDR3 length is 13 residues. Here the CDR3 DNA reads TGTGCCAGCATGGGACAGGGGGTCTACGAGCAGTACTTC. Protein sequence: CASMGQGVYEQYF.

This clonotype was detected ten times or more. The chain combines TRBV12-3 or TRBV12-4 with TRBJ1-6; TRBD1 is a possible D gene (5 bases). Trimming pared 2 bases from V and 9 bases from J, leaving 11 bases between. This CDR3 region has 14 residues. CDR3 bases: TGTGCCAGCAGTTTAACGGGGGTTAGTTCACCCCTCCACTTT. Residues: CASSLTGVSSPLHF.

The sample holds many counts of this clonotype. This chain connects TRBV5-5 to TRBJ2-3; TRBD1 agrees at 10 bases. This CDR3 has 14 amino acids. Germline values: CDR1 SGHKS, CDR2 YYEKEE (reference sequence). V lost 3 bases, J lost 6 bases, and 4 bases stayed unmatched. The CDR3 bases are TGTGCCAGCAGCTCGACAGGGGGCTTGGATACGCAGTATTTT. Translation: CASSSTGGLDTQYF.

The chain joins TRBV24-1 to TRBJ2-1; 7 bases map to TRBD2. This CDR3 contains 16 residues. CDR1 and CDR2 from the germline V gene are KGHDR and SFDVKD. Unmatched junction bases numbered 9, after V lost 1 base and J lost 7 bases. This CDR3 reads CATSDLTSVGGNEQFF. The CDR3 DNA follows: TGTGCCACCAGTGATTTAACTAGCGTGGGGGGGAATGAGCAGTTCTTC.

This clonotype occurred a few times. The chain couples TRBV20-1 to TRBJ2-7; TRBD1 agrees at 11 bases. CDR1 and CDR2 (germline): DFQATT, SNEGSKA (reference sequence). V shed 0 bases and J 4 bases; nucleotides not matched to a gene: 8. The length of the CDR3 is 16 residues. The CDR3 DNA reads as TGCAGTGCTAGAGATGGGGACAGGGGGTTAACGTACGAGCAGTACTTC. This translates into CSARDGDRGLTYEQYF.

This clonotype was detected many times. This sequence joins TRBV7-8 and TRBJ2-3, with 8 bases lining up with TRBD2. The CDR3 covers 18 residues. Germline V gives CDR1 SGHVS, CDR2 FQNEAQ. The junction had 11 bases not matched to a gene; V was cut back by 3 bases and J by 0 bases. Written as DNA, the CDR3 is TGTGCCAGCAGCTTGCGAAGTGCGGGAGGATATAGCACAGATACGCAGTATTTT. It translates to CASSLRSAGGYSTDTQYF.

This clonotype was counted at least ten times. The V gene is TRBV7-9, the J gene TRBJ2-2, with D hard to call. The length of the CDR3 is 16 residues. Germline V gene sequence: CDR1 SEHNR, CDR2 FQNEAQ (reference sequence). V lost 4 bases, J lost 7 bases, and 19 bases lay in between. Here the CDR3 DNA reads TGTGCCAGCAGCTCGAGTGGCCCCCTTGAGAGCGGGGAGCTGTTTTTT. Its translation: CASSSSGPLESGELFF.

This clonotype was detected many times. The chain is built from TRBV6-5 and TRBJ2-7; 8 bases fit TRBD1. The CDR3 is made up of 15 amino acids. The V and J ends lost 7 bases and 2 bases, in that order; junction bases with no gene match: 10. Germline CDR1 MNHEY, CDR2 SVGAGI. CDR3 sequence reads: CASMKAGQGAYEQYV. CDR3 DNA: TGTGCCAGCATGAAAGCCGGACAGGGAGCCTACGAGCAGTACGTC.

The sample holds many counts of this clonotype. This chain uses TRBV2 with TRBJ1-5; 11 bases agree with TRBD1. CDR1 and CDR2 (germline): SNHLY, FYNNEI. The length of the CDR3 is 18 residues. The ends lost 5 bases at V and 1 base at J; junction bases unmatched: 10. The CDR3 loop reads CASSRTGGAWGSNQPQHF. CDR3 sequence (DNA): TGTGCCAGCAGTAGGACAGGGGGCGCCTGGGGGAGCAATCAGCCCCAGCATTTT.

This clonotype was counted many times. The chain combines TRBV24-1 with TRBJ2-5; possibly TRBD2 for D (6 bases). The V end lost 5 bases, the J end lost 3 bases, and 12 bases lay between the germline ends. The CDR3 has 14 residues. Germline V gene data show CDR1 as KGHDR and CDR2 as SFDVKD. The CDR3 sequence: CATSAAGSKETQYF. In nucleotides, the CDR3 is TGTGCCACCAGTGCCGCCGGGAGTAAAGAGACCCAGTACTTC.

This clonotype was seen at least ten times. CDR3: CASSFPGQSEQYF. CDR3 bases: TGTGCCAGCAGTTTCCCTGGACAATCCGAGCAGTACTTC. The rearrangement links TRBV27 to TRBJ2-7; a possible D gene is TRBD1 (5 bases). V was pared by 3 bases and J by 6 bases, with 12 bases between. Germline V gene data show CDR1 as MNHEY and CDR2 as SMNVEV (reference sequence). The CDR3 runs to 13 residues.

This clonotype has just a few counts. V is TRBV18 and J is TRBJ1-2; D call uncertain. The CDR3 is made up of 15 amino acids. Looked up from germline, CDR1 is KGHSH and CDR2 is LQKENI. V was pared by 0 bases and J by 8 bases, with 16 bases between. This chain's CDR3 is CASSPPPRSGGGYTF. As DNA, the CDR3 is TGTGCCAGCTCACCACCACCTCGAAGTGGTGGAGGCTACACCTTC.

The CDR3 here is CASSLRDLAGGYEQYF. CDR3 DNA sequence: TGTGCCAGCAGCTTACGTGACCTAGCGGGAGGGTACGAGCAGTACTTC. The chain uses TRBV7-2 and TRBJ2-7, with 12 bases fitting TRBD2. CDR1 and CDR2 (germline): SGHTA, FQGNSA. This CDR3 is built from 16 residues. Unmatched junction bases numbered 6, after V lost 2 bases and J lost 4 bases.

This clonotype has at least ten counts. The chain recombines TRBV7-2 with TRBJ2-1; 9 bases fit TRBD2. V shed 5 bases and J 10 bases; nucleotides not matched to a gene: 27. This CDR3 has 20 residues. Germline values: CDR1 SGHTA, CDR2 FQGNSA. The CDR3 is CASSDQRGLARVGAPGEQFF. CDR3 coding DNA: TGTGCCAGCAGCGATCAACGCGGACTAGCGAGAGTAGGGGCCCCAGGCGAGCAGTTCTTC.

This clonotype was counted ten times or more. The CDR3, as DNA: TGTGCCAGCAGTGCCGACAGGGCGGTCTACGAGCAGTACTTC. It translates to CASSADRAVYEQYF. The V call is TRBV12-3 or TRBV12-4, the J call TRBJ2-7; 7 nucleotides agree with TRBD1. There are 14 residues in the CDR3. The junction had 7 bases not matched to a gene; V was cut back by 5 bases and J by 3 bases.

This clonotype was picked up many times. This chain links TRBV3-1 with TRBJ2-7; D remains unclear. The CDR3 loop spans 11 amino acids. Trimming stripped 4 bases from V and 4 bases from J, with 5 bases between. Germline V gene data show CDR1 as LGHDT and CDR2 as YNNKEL (reference sequence). The CDR3 is CASSLLYEQYF. Written as DNA, the CDR3 is TGTGCCAGCAGCCTTCTGTACGAGCAGTACTTC.

At least ten counts were recorded for this clonotype. The CDR3 nucleotides are TGTGCCAGCCGCGAGGAGGCGAACACCGGGGAGCTGTTTTTT. It codes for CASREEANTGELFF. The chain joins TRBV12-3 or TRBV12-4 to TRBJ2-2, with a tentative D call TRBD2 (5 bases). Trimming took off 8 bases at V and 0 bases at J, with 10 bases between the two ends. This CDR3 has 14 residues.

The chain couples TRBV6-2 or TRBV6-3 to TRBJ2-2; D may be TRBD1 (6 bases). V was shortened by 3 bases and J by 3 bases, with 20 bases between the two germline ends. The CDR3 has 18 amino acids. Germline V lookup: CDR1 MNHEY, CDR2 SVGEGT. The CDR3, as DNA: TGTGCCAGCAGTTATGGCTTTACAGGGTCGCTGGACACCGGGGAGCTGTTTTTT. The encoded protein is CASSYGFTGSLDTGELFF.